Presented here are 11 T cell receptor beta chains from one specimen sequenced in a study of cytomegalovirus exposure and HLA in healthy donors. Only in-frame clones appear in the TCRdb table, and some are missing; sequencing was by immunoSEQ multiplex PCR. The data hold some 170,000 clones, with 86% observed a single time. The material sequenced was PBMCs. All receptors derive from a man between 18 and 29 years old in good health and CMV-seropositive.

The chain carries TRBV30 and TRBJ2-1; 7 bases fit TRBD2. Trimming took 4 bases from V and 7 from J; bases not matched to a gene: 4. The CDR3 extends over 12 amino acids. Germline CDR1 reads GTSNPN; CDR2 reads SVGIG (reference sequence). The DNA for the CDR3 is TGTGCCTGGACGCGGGGGAGAAATGAGCAGTTCTTC. Protein product: CAWTRGRNEQFF.

There are a few counts of this clone. The CDR3 coding sequence is TGTGCCAGTGACGGGACAGGGGGGTCCCCCCTCCACTTT. Translation gives CASDGTGGSPLHF. This chain links TRBV7-9 with TRBJ1-6, with 11 bases matching TRBD1. The CDR3 has 13 amino acids. Germline V CDR1 and CDR2: SEHNR, FQNEAQ (reference sequence). V lost 9 bases to trimming and J lost 13 bases; unmatched junction nucleotides: 8.

The chain carries TRBV27 and TRBJ2-6; 12 bases agree with TRBD1. The CDR3 extends over 18 amino acids. The germline CDR1 and CDR2 sequences are MNHEY and SMNVEV (reference sequence). V was clipped by 8 bases and J by 2 bases; unmatched bases: 10. Written as DNA, the CDR3 is TGTGCCAGCTCACGTTGGGACAGGGGGCTAACTGGGGCCAACGTCCTGACTTTC. Translating it yields CASSRWDRGLTGANVLTF.

The chain recombines TRBV19 with TRBJ1-5, with D possibly TRBD1 on 6 matching bases. Germline V lookup: CDR1 LNHDA, CDR2 SQIVND (reference sequence). V lost 0 bases, J lost 1 base, and 7 bases lay in between. The CDR3 loop spans 15 amino acids. The CDR3 nucleotides are TGTGCCAGTAGTATAGAACAGGGAAGCAATCAGCCCCAGCATTTT. This gives the protein CASSIEQGSNQPQHF.

The V gene is TRBV7-9, the J gene TRBJ2-5; TRBD2 agrees at 9 bases. Germline values: CDR1 SEHNR, CDR2 FQNEAQ (reference sequence). V lost 6 bases and J lost 0; bases outside the gene matches: 8. CDR3 length equals 16 residues. The CDR3 DNA sequence: TGTGCCAGCAGTCCCATGAGCGGGGGGTACCAAGAGACCCAGTACTTC. Residues: CASSPMSGGYQETQYF.

The V call is TRBV7-2, the J call TRBJ2-1; 9 bases are a match to TRBD2. This CDR3 is 15 amino acids long. Germline lookup yields CDR1 SGHTA and CDR2 FQGNSA. With V trimmed by 6 bases and J by 7 bases, 10 bases remained unmatched. The CDR3 spells CASSYQGGGANEQFF. The CDR3 nucleotides read TGTGCCAGCAGTTACCAGGGCGGGGGGGCAAATGAGCAGTTCTTC. The complete variable domain, with remaining parts taken from reference TRBV7-2 and TRBJ2-1, reads GAGVSQSPSNKVTEKGKDVELRCDPISGHTALYWYRQSLGQGLEFLIYFQGNSAPDKSGLPSDRFSAERTGGSVSTLTIQRTQQEDSAVYLCASSYQGGGANEQFFGPGTRLTVL.

This chain joins TRBV4-3 and TRBJ2-7; TRBD2 might be the D (5 bases). The CDR3 runs 15 residues. With 1 base removed from V and 1 base from J, the gap between germline ends came to 11 bases. Germline lookup yields CDR1 LGHNA and CDR2 YSLEER. The CDR3 DNA is TGCGCCAGCAGCCAAGCGTCCGGCGGGTCCTACGAGCAGTACTTC. Translating gives CASSQASGGSYEQYF.

This chain connects TRBV5-1 to TRBJ2-1; 13 bases fit TRBD2. This CDR3 region has 15 residues. CDR1 and CDR2 from the germline V gene are SGHRS and YFSETQ. After removal of 4 bases from V and 7 bases from J, the junction contained 5 bases not matched to a gene. The CDR3 loop is CASSLLAGGGNEQFF. The CDR3 DNA reads as TGCGCCAGCAGCCTACTAGCGGGAGGGGGAAATGAGCAGTTCTTC.

This chain links TRBV27 with TRBJ1-6, with 7 bases lining up with TRBD1. CDR3 size: 14 residues. Looked up from germline, CDR1 is MNHEY and CDR2 is SMNVEV (reference sequence). V gave up 6 bases and J gave up 11 bases; unmatched junction bases: 10. CDR3: CASSRTGVGPPLHF. Here the CDR3 DNA reads TGTGCCAGCAGCCGAACAGGGGTTGGCCCACCCCTCCACTTT.

The chain is built from TRBV10-3 and TRBJ2-7; D is undetermined. The CDR3 spans 15 residues. Germline V gene lookup returns CDR1 ENHRY and CDR2 SYGVKD. V was cut by 3 bases and J by 0 bases, with 12 bases left in between. CDR3 region: CAISDHRQNSYEQYF. CDR3 nucleotide sequence: TGTGCCATCAGTGACCACAGACAAAACTCCTACGAGCAGTACTTC.

The rearrangement uses TRBV15 and TRBJ2-3, with TRBD1 identical over 9 bases. The CDR3 loop spans 15 amino acids. Germline lookup yields CDR1 LNHNV and CDR2 YYDKDF (reference sequence). V trimming: 2 bases; J trimming: 4 bases; junction bases outside the gene matches: 4. As DNA, the CDR3 is TGTGCCACCAGCAGACCGGGACAGGGATCAGATACGCAGTATTTT. It is translated as CATSRPGQGSDTQYF.